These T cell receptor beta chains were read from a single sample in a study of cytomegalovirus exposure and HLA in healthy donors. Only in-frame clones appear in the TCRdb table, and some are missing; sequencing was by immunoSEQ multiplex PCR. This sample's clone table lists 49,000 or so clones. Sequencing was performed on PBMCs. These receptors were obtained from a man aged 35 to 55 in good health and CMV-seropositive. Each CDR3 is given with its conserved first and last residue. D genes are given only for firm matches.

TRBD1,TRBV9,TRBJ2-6,TGTGCCAGCAGCGTGCCGGGACAGGGGACCTCTGGGGCCAACGTCCTGACTTTC,CASSVPGQGTSGANVLTF
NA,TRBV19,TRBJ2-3,TGTGCCAGTAGCAGCACGGTAGCTGGAGATACGCAGTATTTT,CASSSTVAGDTQYF
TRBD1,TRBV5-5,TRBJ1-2,TGTGCCAGCAGCCCGTCAGGGGGGATCTATGGCTACACCTTC,CASSPSGGIYGYTF
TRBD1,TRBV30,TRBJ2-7,TGTGCCTGGGGACAGGGCGGCTACGAGCAGTACTTC,CAWGQGGYEQYF
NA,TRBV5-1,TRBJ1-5,TGCGCCAGCAGCTTAGGCCAGGGCCAAGGGGCCCAGCATTTT,CASSLGQGQGAQHF
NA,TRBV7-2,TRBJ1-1,TGTGCCAGCACCCAAGGGAGGGACACTGAAGCTTTCTTT,CASTQGRDTEAFF
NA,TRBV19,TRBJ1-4,TGTGCCAGTGTGGGCCGGGGAATCGAAAAACTGTTTTTT,CASVGRGIEKLFF
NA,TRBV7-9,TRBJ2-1,TGTGCCAGCAGCCTCCCTCGGACTGCCAATGAGCAGTTCTTC,CASSLPRTANEQFF
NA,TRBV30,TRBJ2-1,TGTGCCTGGAGTGAGACACGAAAGTTCTTC,CAWSETRKFF
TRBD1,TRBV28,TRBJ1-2,TGTGCCAGCACCGACAGGGAAGGGACCTTTAGGGGCTACACCTTC,CASTDREGTFRGYTF
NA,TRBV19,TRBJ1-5,TGTGCCAGTAGTTCTCCTCATCAGCCCCAGCATTTT,CASSSPHQPQHF
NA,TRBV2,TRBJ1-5,TGTGCCAGCGGTACAGGGTACAATCAGCCCCAGCATTTT,CASGTGYNQPQHF
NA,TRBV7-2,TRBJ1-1,TGTGCCAGCAGCTTAGGGGGAGCGAACACTGAAGCTTTCTTT,CASSLGGANTEAFF
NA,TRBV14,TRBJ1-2,TGTGCCAGCAGCCAAGATCGAGGGTCTGACGGGTATGGCTACACCTTC,CASSQDRGSDGYGYTF
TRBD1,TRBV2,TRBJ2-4,TGTGCCAGCAGGCTCAGGGGGCGGGACATTCAGTACTTC,CASRLRGRDIQYF
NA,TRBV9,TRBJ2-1,TGTGCCAGCAGCGTACAGGGGCGGCCCTACAATGAGCAGTTCTTC,CASSVQGRPYNEQFF
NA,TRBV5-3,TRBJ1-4,TGTGCCAGAAGCTTCTCGGCGGGTGCAACTAATGAAAAACTGTTTTTT,CARSFSAGATNEKLFF
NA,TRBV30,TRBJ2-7,TGTGCCGCAACTGGCGAGCCGGGATATTACGAGCAGTACTTC,CAATGEPGYYEQYF
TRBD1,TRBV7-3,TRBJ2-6,TGTGCCAGCAGCTTCGGGACAGGGATAATTGGGGCCAACGTCCTGACTTTC,CASSFGTGIIGANVLTF
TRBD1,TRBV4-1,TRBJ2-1,TGCGCCAGCAGCCGTGAACAGGGGGCGCGGTCCTACAATGAGCAGTTCTTC,CASSREQGARSYNEQFF
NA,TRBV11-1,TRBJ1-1,TGTGCCAGCAGCGTCCCAGGGAACACTGAAGCTTTCTTT,CASSVPGNTEAFF
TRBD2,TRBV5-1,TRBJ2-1,TGCGCCAGCAGCCCCCCTCTAGCGGATTCCTACAATGAGCAGTTCTTC,CASSPPLADSYNEQFF
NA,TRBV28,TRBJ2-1,TGTGCCAGCAGTTTTTCTAGTAGTCACAATGAGCAGTTCTTC,CASSFSSSHNEQFF
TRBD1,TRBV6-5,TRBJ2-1,TGTGCCAGCAGTTACTCGAGACAGGGGAAGAATGAGCAGTTCTTC,CASSYSRQGKNEQFF
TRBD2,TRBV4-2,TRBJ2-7,TGTGCCAGCAGCCAAGGACTAGCGGGCTCCTACGAGCAGTACTTC,CASSQGLAGSYEQYF
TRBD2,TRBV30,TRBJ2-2,TGTGCCTGGAGTCGGGGGGAGAACACCGGGGAGCTGTTTTTT,CAWSRGENTGELFF
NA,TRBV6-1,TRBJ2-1,TGTGCCAGCAGTTCGGACAGTGAACACAATGAGCAGTTCTTC,CASSSDSEHNEQFF
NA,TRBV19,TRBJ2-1,TGTGCCAGTAGTTTATACAATGAGCAGTTCTTC,CASSLYNEQFF
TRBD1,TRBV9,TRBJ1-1,TGTGCCAGCAGCGTGGGGACAGGGATCATGAACACTGAAGCTTTCTTT,CASSVGTGIMNTEAFF
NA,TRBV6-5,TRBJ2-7,TGTGCCAGCATCCCCTCCCAAGGAGCCCCCTACGAGCAGTACTTC,CASIPSQGAPYEQYF
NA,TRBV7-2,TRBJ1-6,TGTGCCAGCAGCTCCGGGGGGGTAGGCACGAATTCACCCCTCCACTTT,CASSSGGVGTNSPLHF
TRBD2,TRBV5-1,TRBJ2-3,TGCGCCAGCAGCGAAGCGGGAGCGGGCACAGATACGCAGTATTTT,CASSEAGAGTDTQYF
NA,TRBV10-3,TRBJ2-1,TGTGCCATCAGTGAGCGAGACAATGAGCAGTTCTTC,CAISERDNEQFF